This entry describes one T cell receptor beta chain. Assay used: immunoSEQ multiplex PCR; TCRdb lists only in-frame clones, some missing. The sample holds roughly 100,000 clones, 65% to 90% seen once. This entry belongs to a study of blood T cell repertoires in COVID-19. This CDR3 is built from 13 residues. Germline lookup yields CDR1 MNHEY and CDR2 SMNVEV (reference sequence). The V and J ends lost 3 bases and 5 bases, in that order; junction bases with no gene match: 2. The chain has TRBV27 and TRBJ2-5, with TRBD2 matching 8 bases. The receptor's source is a woman older than 75 with acute or convalescent COVID-19. Source material: peripheral blood. The CDR3 DNA sequence: TGTGCCAGCAGTTTTCGGGAGGGTGAGACCCAGTACTTC. As protein: CASSFREGETQYF.